The 25 T cell receptor beta chains listed next were all sequenced from one sample in a study of CD8 T cells in ankylosing spondylitis. TCRdb passed the 5' RACE reads through MiXCR, listing each CDR3 protein once. The sample yields around 150,000 distinct CDR3 sequences, about 16% seen once. Sample: blood, either unsorted or a sorted T cell fraction (not recorded which). These receptors came from a male donor with ankylosing spondylitis or in good health (not recorded which).

This clonotype was detected only a few times. This chain connects TRBV12-3 or TRBV12-4 to TRBJ2-1; TRBD1 matches 12 bases. J lost 8 bases, V lost 4 bases, and 6 bases had no gene match. The CDR3 consists of 15 residues. This CDR3 is CASSSSGQGAYEQFF. Written as DNA, the CDR3 is TGTGCCAGCAGTTCCTCGGGACAGGGGGCCTATGAGCAGTTCTTC.

This clonotype was picked up a small number of times. The J gene is TRBJ1-1, the V gene TRBV6-1, with D perhaps TRBD1 (6 bases). CDR1 MNHNS and CDR2 SASEGT come from the germline V gene. Trimming removed 4 bases from V and 3 bases from J, with 15 bases in between. This CDR3 has 15 residues. The CDR3 nucleotides read TGTGCCAGCAGTGGGACAGTACTTTACGACACTGAAGCTTTCTTT. Encoded protein: CASSGTVLYDTEAFF.

At least ten counts were recorded for this clonotype. This chain connects TRBV27 to TRBJ2-3, with D perhaps matching TRBD1 (6 bases). The V end lost 5 bases, the J end lost 6 bases, and 12 bases lay between the germline ends. The CDR3 spans 13 residues. Germline CDR1 reads MNHEY; CDR2 reads SMNVEV (reference sequence). The CDR3: CASSTWDTDTQYF. The DNA for the CDR3 is TGTGCCAGCAGTACCTGGGACACCGATACGCAGTATTTT.

This clonotype was observed at least ten times. The chain recombines TRBV6-1 with TRBJ2-3; 12 bases align to TRBD2. The trim removed 6 bases at V and 0 bases at J, leaving 4 bases unmatched. Germline V gene sequence: CDR1 MNHNS, CDR2 SASEGT. The CDR3 sequence is 16 residues long. CDR3 nucleotides: TGTGCCAGCAGAAGGGGACTAGCGGGCAGCACAGATACGCAGTATTTT. It codes for CASRRGLAGSTDTQYF.

The chain has TRBV20-1 and TRBJ2-4; TRBD2 aligns across 9 bases. The CDR3 runs 14 residues. J was trimmed by 5 bases and V by 6 bases; bases with no gene match: 8. Germline V gene data show CDR1 as DFQATT and CDR2 as SNEGSKA (reference sequence). CDR3 coding DNA: TGCAGTGCGAGTAGCGGGAGTCGACAAAACATTCAGTACTTC. Residues: CSASSGSRQNIQYF.

V usage is TRBV28 and J usage is TRBJ2-7, with TRBD1 identical over 7 bases. Germline V lookup: CDR1 MDHEN, CDR2 SYDVKM. With V trimmed by 4 bases and J by 0 bases, 12 bases remained unmatched. The CDR3 is 17 amino acids. CDR3: CASSYWGRRDSSYEQYF. DNA of the CDR3: TGTGCCAGCAGTTATTGGGGGCGCCGGGACAGCTCCTACGAGCAGTACTTC.

V gene TRBV10-3 combines with J gene TRBJ2-1; 13 bases align to TRBD2. This CDR3 region has 17 residues. CDR1 is ENHRY, CDR2 SYGVKD, per germline. With V trimmed by 4 bases and J by 5 bases, 8 bases remained unmatched. The CDR3 here is CAISAGQGLAGNNEQFF. CDR3 sequence (DNA): TGTGCCATCAGTGCGGGACAGGGACTAGCGGGAAACAATGAGCAGTTCTTC.

The chain employs TRBV5-1 and TRBJ1-2; 7 bases line up with TRBD1. Germline values: CDR1 SGHRS, CDR2 YFSETQ. V trimming: 4 bases; J trimming: 7 bases; junction bases outside the gene matches: 7. The CDR3 sequence is 13 residues long. The CDR3 nucleotides read TGCGCCAGCAGCGTTGACAGGGTCTTTGGCTACACCTTC. Translating it yields CASSVDRVFGYTF.

This clonotype was picked up many times. V gene TRBV9 combines with J gene TRBJ2-1; TRBD2 aligns across 12 bases. Germline lookup yields CDR1 SGDLS and CDR2 YYNGEE. V lost 0 bases and J lost 9; bases outside the gene matches: 7. The CDR3 has 16 residues. Written as DNA, the CDR3 is TGTGCCAGCAGCGTAGGGGCTAGCGGGAGGGTCCCTGAGCAGTTCTTC. This codes for CASSVGASGRVPEQFF.

The table lists this clonotype with many counts. This CDR3 reads CASSFQQFF. CDR3 sequence (DNA): TGTGCCAGCAGTTTTCAGCAGTTCTTC. The chain carries TRBV28 and TRBJ2-1; no firm D call. The CDR3 consists of 9 residues. CDR1 MDHEN and CDR2 SYDVKM come from the germline V gene. Between the trimmed V and J ends, which lost 3 bases and 11 bases, there was a span of 2 bases.

In nucleotides, the CDR3 is TGCAGTGCTCTCCCTCTAGCGGATTCCTACCACAATGAGCAGTTCTTC. Residues: CSALPLADSYHNEQFF. The V call is TRBV20-1, the J call TRBJ2-1; 7 positions match TRBD2. Germline V lookup: CDR1 DFQATT, CDR2 SNEGSKA (reference sequence). This CDR3 is built from 16 residues. The J segment lost 5 bases and the V segment lost 5 bases, leaving 15 bases of the junction unmatched.

The chain is built from TRBV5-1 and TRBJ1-6; D gene unclear. V was trimmed by 0 bases and J by 6 bases, leaving 7 bases between them. The germline CDR1 and CDR2 sequences are SGHRS and YFSETQ. The CDR3 runs 14 residues. DNA for the CDR3: TGCGCCAGCAGCTTGGGACCGATTAATTCACCCCTCCACTTT. This encodes CASSLGPINSPLHF.

Concerning this clonotype itself: This clone may be a read error of a much larger clone one base away. The chain couples TRBV3-1 to TRBJ2-1; 9 nucleotides match TRBD2. This CDR3 has 15 amino acids. Germline V gene lookup returns CDR1 LGHDT and CDR2 YNNKEL (reference sequence). The CDR3 spells CVSSQGTSWGNEQFF. CDR3 coding DNA: TGTGTCAGCAGCCAAGGGACTAGCTGGGGCAATGAGCAGTTCTTC.

This clonotype came up a few times. The chain recombines TRBV5-1 with TRBJ2-4, with a weak D call TRBD1 (7 bases). The CDR3 consists of 14 residues. Germline CDR1 reads SGHRS; CDR2 reads YFSETQ. V gave up 7 bases and J gave up 1 base, with 12 bases separating them. The CDR3 loop is CASASGGAKNIQYF. The CDR3 coding sequence is TGCGCCAGCGCGTCAGGGGGGGCCAAAAACATTCAGTACTTC. The full variable domain, in which reference TRBV5-1 and TRBJ2-4 provide the parts outside the CDR3, is KAGVTQTPRYLIKTRGQQVTLSCSPISGHRSVSWYQQTPGQGLQFLFEYFSETQRNKGNFPGRFSGRQFSNSRSEMNVSTLELGDSALYLCASASGGAKNIQYFGAGTRLSVL.

V and J are TRBV5-1 and TRBJ2-1; no definite D call. The germline V gene has CDR1 SGHRS and CDR2 YFSETQ. V was clipped by 6 bases and J by 6 bases, with 13 bases between them. The CDR3 has 13 amino acids. This chain's CDR3 is CASTTTTPNEQFF. The CDR3 nucleotides read TGCGCCAGCACCACGACCACACCCAATGAGCAGTTCTTC.

The chain carries TRBV7-2 and TRBJ2-1; the D gene is possibly TRBD2 (5 bases). V was trimmed by 3 bases and J by 6 bases, leaving 15 bases between them. Germline V gene sequence: CDR1 SGHTA, CDR2 FQGNSA. The CDR3 runs 15 residues. The DNA for the CDR3 is TGTGCCAGCAGCTTCGCCGGACTGTCCGGCAATGAGCAGTTCTTC. Its protein product is CASSFAGLSGNEQFF.

This clonotype was counted between two and nine times. The rearrangement joins TRBV6-2 or TRBV6-3 to TRBJ2-7; either TRBD1 or TRBD2 may supply D (5 bases each). Germline-derived CDR1 and CDR2 are MNHEY and SVGEGT. Between the trimmed V and J ends, which lost 8 bases and 5 bases, there was a span of 13 bases. The CDR3 runs to 12 residues. CDR3: CASSTRGNEQYF. CDR3 nucleotide sequence: TGTGCCAGCTCTACTAGGGGTAACGAGCAGTACTTC.

There are a few counts of this clonotype. The chain employs TRBV20-1 and TRBJ2-1, with D possibly TRBD2 on 5 matching bases. V shed 5 bases and J shed 9 bases, with 11 bases lying between them. From germline, CDR1 is DFQATT and CDR2 SNEGSKA (reference sequence). The CDR3 loop spans 11 amino acids. CDR3 in amino acids: CSAWELGEQFF. DNA for the CDR3: TGCAGTGCTTGGGAGCTAGGTGAGCAGTTCTTC.

This clonotype was counted between two and nine times. The chain employs TRBV6-2 or TRBV6-3 and TRBJ2-3; TRBD2 agrees at 13 bases. Germline CDR1 is MNHEY and CDR2 is SVGEGT. V gave up 5 bases and J gave up 6 bases; unmatched junction bases: 8. This CDR3 is 16 amino acids long. The chain's CDR3 is CASSPTSGRIGDTQYF. The CDR3, as DNA: TGTGCCAGCAGTCCGACTAGCGGGAGGATCGGCGATACGCAGTATTTT.

This clonotype was picked up many times. The chain couples TRBV20-1 to TRBJ1-4; D remains unclear. CDR1 and CDR2 from the germline V gene are DFQATT and SNEGSKA (reference sequence). V lost 0 bases, J lost 7 bases, and 9 bases lay in between. The CDR3 consists of 13 residues. CDR3 nucleotide sequence: TGCAGTGCTAGAGATGGACCAGGTGAAAAACTGTTTTTT. Protein: CSARDGPGEKLFF.

In this sample, this clonotype turned up many times. The chain has TRBV29-1 and TRBJ2-7, with 11 bases identical to TRBD2. V trimming: 7 bases; J trimming: 4 bases; junction bases outside the gene matches: 6. The CDR3 sequence is 13 residues long. Germline CDR1 reads SQVTM; CDR2 reads ANQGSEA. CDR3 in amino acids: CSALTSGTYEQYF. The CDR3 region has the DNA TGCAGCGCTTTGACTAGCGGGACATACGAGCAGTACTTC.

The chain has TRBV5-1 and TRBJ2-4; 8 bases match TRBD2. The ends lost 0 bases at V and 5 bases at J; junction bases unmatched: 4. This CDR3 region has 15 residues. Per germline, CDR1 SGHRS and CDR2 YFSETQ. CDR3 amino acids: CASSLDGGDQNIQYF. CDR3 DNA sequence: TGCGCCAGCAGCTTGGACGGGGGGGACCAAAACATTCAGTACTTC.

The V gene is TRBV2, the J gene TRBJ2-3; D gene uncertain. The CDR3 consists of 14 residues. CDR1 is SNHLY and CDR2 is FYNNEI in the germline V gene. V lost 3 bases to trimming and J lost 4 bases, with 11 bases between them. The CDR3 DNA reads TGTGCCAGCAGTGAGGCCCTTACCCCAGATACGCAGTATTTT. It translates to CASSEALTPDTQYF.

The chain uses TRBV6-5 and TRBJ2-1; 14 nucleotides match TRBD2. Trimming at V came to 0 bases and at J to 8 bases, leaving 0 bases not matched to a gene. This CDR3 spans 15 amino acids. The germline CDR1 and CDR2 sequences are MNHEY and SVGAGI. The CDR3 spells CASSYSGLAGDEQFF. CDR3 bases: TGTGCCAGCAGTTACTCGGGACTAGCGGGAGATGAGCAGTTCTTC.

This clonotype has at least ten counts. The V and J genes are TRBV5-1 and TRBJ2-3, with D unclear. V was cut by 0 bases and J by 4 bases, with 9 bases left in between. CDR3 size: 14 residues. CDR1 SGHRS and CDR2 YFSETQ come from the germline V gene. The CDR3 spells CASSLDTASDTQYF. Written as DNA, the CDR3 is TGCGCCAGCAGCTTGGACACCGCATCAGATACGCAGTATTTT.